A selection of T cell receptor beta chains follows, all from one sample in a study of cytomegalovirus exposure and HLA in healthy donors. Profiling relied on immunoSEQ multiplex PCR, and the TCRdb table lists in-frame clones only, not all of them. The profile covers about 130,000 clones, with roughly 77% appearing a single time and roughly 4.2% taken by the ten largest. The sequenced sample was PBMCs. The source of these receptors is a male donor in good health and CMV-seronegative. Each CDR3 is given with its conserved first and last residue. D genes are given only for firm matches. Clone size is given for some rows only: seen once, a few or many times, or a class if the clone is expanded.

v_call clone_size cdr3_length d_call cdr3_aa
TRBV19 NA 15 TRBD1 CASSPEGGLQETQYF
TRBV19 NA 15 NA CASSIEGRAGYEQYF
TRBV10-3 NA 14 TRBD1 CAVHRGRGGNTIYF
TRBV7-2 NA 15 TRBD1 CASSPRTGKTETQYF
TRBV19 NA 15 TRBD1 CASSIEATGRQPQHF
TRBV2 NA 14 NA CASGGPGGNTEAFF
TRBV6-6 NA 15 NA CASSPSGGVYYGYTF
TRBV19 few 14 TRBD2 CASTGLAGRGEQFF
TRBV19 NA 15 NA CASSIGAPPGNEQFF
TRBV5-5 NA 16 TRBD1 CASSSNGQGAKNGYTF
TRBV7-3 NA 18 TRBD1 CASSSLDRGTLSNQPQHF
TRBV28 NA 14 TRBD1 CASSPRQGNYEQYF
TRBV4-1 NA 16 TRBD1 CASSQPGTGNQETQYF
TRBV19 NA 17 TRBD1 CASSIDHRGDSNQPQHF
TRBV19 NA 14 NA CASSRRDSNQPQHF
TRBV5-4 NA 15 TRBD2 CASSLSLADNNEQFF
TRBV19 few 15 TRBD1 CASSIGQGAYNEQFF
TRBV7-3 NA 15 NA CASSRGSSGANVLTF
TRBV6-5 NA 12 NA CASWTGGHTIYF
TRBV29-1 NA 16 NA CSVATGFSGGGGEQYF
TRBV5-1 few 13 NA CASSGGNLYEQYF
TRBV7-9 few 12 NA CASSSRGSEQYF
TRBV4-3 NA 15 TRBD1 CASSHDIDRDYGYTF
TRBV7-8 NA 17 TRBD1 CASSFPGQVLNTGELFF
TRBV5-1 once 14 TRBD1 CASSLSQGASPLHF
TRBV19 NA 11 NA CASTDNYGYTF
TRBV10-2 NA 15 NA CASRGGAGGAGEQFF
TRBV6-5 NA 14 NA CASSPRQGGDTQYF
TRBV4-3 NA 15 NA CASRGAGNLNTEAFF
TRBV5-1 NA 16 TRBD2 CASSPSGTSGSHEQFF
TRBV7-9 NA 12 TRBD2 CASSYGGRARFF
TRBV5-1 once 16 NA CASSPRTDTNTGELFF
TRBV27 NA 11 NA CASSAYNEQFF
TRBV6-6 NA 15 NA CASSYEGRAASPLHF
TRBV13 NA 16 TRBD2 CASSFILAGTTDTQYF
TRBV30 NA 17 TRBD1 CAWSVGTAARYNSPLHF
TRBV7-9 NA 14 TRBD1 CASSLGGGNTEAFF
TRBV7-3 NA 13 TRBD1 CASSLTGGHTIYF
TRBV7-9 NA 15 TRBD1 CASSSGTGDTDTQYF
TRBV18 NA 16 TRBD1 CASSRTGGAPRETQYF
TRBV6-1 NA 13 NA CASSTESNTEAFF
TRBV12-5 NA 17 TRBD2 CASVGLAGDGSYNEQFF
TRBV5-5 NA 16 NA CASSLGGLSGANGLTF
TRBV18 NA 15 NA CASSLDRINTGELFF